By frequency in the sample, the clone carrying this T cell receptor beta chain is hyperexpanded. These data come from a study of metastatic and nonmetastatic thyroid tumors. Patients had received no treatment of any kind before thyroid surgery. Germline CDR1 and CDR2: MNHEY and SMNVEV (reference sequence). Between the trimmed V and J ends, which lost 0 bases and 5 bases, there was a span of 13 bases. The CDR3 consists of 15 residues. Under the authors' procedure: A classifier of distant metastasis in papillary thyroid cancer was built from CDR3 differences (across clinicopathological groups). TCRdb re-analyzed the PCR reads using MiXCR. Here the V and J calls rest on TCRdb's processing, not on the authors' analysis. The repertoire includes roughly 4,000 clones, approximately 40% of them detected once, and under 25% sits in the top ten.

Sequencing used tumor tissue. The chain recombines TRBV27 with TRBJ2-5; TRBD2 is a possible D gene (5 bases). The sequence derives from a male donor with papillary thyroid cancer or a benign thyroid nodule (not recorded which). Some clones in this sample may be carry-over from other donors' samples. Written as DNA, the CDR3 is TGTGCCAGCAGTTTATCCCACTCTAGCAGGGAGACCCAGTACTTC. Its protein is CASSLSHSSRETQYF.